The source of this T cell receptor (beta chain) is a study of blood T cell repertoires in COVID-19. About the study: Samples taken during acute and convalescent COVID-19 were collected in the United States, Italy and Spain.

Deletions cut 9 bases from V and 4 bases from J, with 8 bases between. The CDR3 has 11 amino acids. Germline V CDR1 and CDR2: SGHRS, YFSETQ. The repertoire was sequenced with immunoSEQ multiplex PCR; TCRdb's copy has only in-frame clones and lacks some. In the table there are roughly 83,000 clones, around 87% of which are singletons. The sequence derives from a man older than 75 with active or convalescent COVID-19. Sequencing was performed on peripheral blood. V gene TRBV5-1 combines with J gene TRBJ2-4; D remains unclear. The chain's CDR3 is CANRTKNIQYF. CDR3 nucleotide sequence: TGCGCCAACAGAACAAAAAACATTCAGTACTTC. Full variable domain (missing parts from reference TRBV5-1 and TRBJ2-4): KAGVTQTPRYLIKTRGQQVTLSCSPISGHRSVSWYQQTPGQGLQFLFEYFSETQRNKGNFPGRFSGRQFSNSRSEMNVSTLELGDSALYLCANRTKNIQYFGAGTRLSVL.